This T cell receptor beta chain derives from a study of T cell responses to AZD1222 COVID-19 vaccine. Regarding the study as a whole: Spike was spanned by vaccine-associated CD4 TCRs, with dominance at 160-218 and 743-854. As reported, nearly half of all spike-specific TCRs target variant regions that are unmutated.

A word on this clone: The antigen is undetermined.

This CDR3 is 16 amino acids long. In germline, CDR1 is SGDLS, CDR2 YYNGEE. J lost 4 bases, V lost 1 base, and 7 bases had no gene match. Profiled with immunoSEQ multiplex PCR; TCRdb holds only in-frame clones, not every one. Among around 140,000 clones listed, 90% to 95% were seen once. The sequencing used peripheral blood, collected on day 0 of AZD1222 vaccination. The origin of this receptor is an adult in good health. The chain combines TRBV9 with TRBJ2-3; 9 nucleotides agree with TRBD1. CDR3 sequence: CASSVSQGAGADTQYF. The CDR3 DNA follows: TGTGCCAGCAGCGTATCACAGGGGGCGGGAGCAGATACGCAGTATTTT.